The source of this T cell receptor (beta chain) is a study of OX40 agonist ivuxolimab in advanced cancers. Whole-study context: Two cutaneous melanoma patients and one hepatocellular carcinoma patient, three in all, had partial responses.

Systemic immunosuppression or a history of autoimmune disease excluded patients. Only in-frame clones appear in the TCRdb table, and some are missing; sequencing was by immunoSEQ multiplex PCR. The repertoire holds more than 45,000 clones, less than 90% seen once, with 4.6% in the top ten. Germline lookup yields CDR1 MNHEY and CDR2 SMNVEV (reference sequence). Trimming took 2 bases from V and 0 from J, leaving 8 bases between them. The CDR3 covers 16 residues. The sample was CD4+ or CD8+ T cells sorted from blood, taken in a trial of the OX40 agonist ivuxolimab. This TCR was recovered from an adult with an advanced solid tumor such as melanoma, head and neck, liver or kidney cancer. V usage is TRBV27 and J usage is TRBJ1-6; no firm D call. The CDR3 DNA reads TGTGCCAGCAGTTTAGGTGGGAGCTCCTATAATTCACCCCTCCACTTT. It translates to CASSLGGSSYNSPLHF.